The source of this T cell receptor beta chain is a study of blood T cell repertoires in COVID-19. About the research overall: In each case, the material was cDNA or gDNA derived from T cells, B-cell-depleted T cells, or PBMCs.

The CDR3 sequence is 15 residues long. The V and J ends lost 2 bases and 4 bases respectively, with 12 bases between them. Germline CDR1 is SGHTA and CDR2 is FQGNSA. The repertoire was sequenced with immunoSEQ multiplex PCR; TCRdb's copy has only in-frame clones and lacks some. The table lists about 220,000 clones, more than 75% of them singletons. V is TRBV7-2 and J is TRBJ1-3; D is perhaps TRBD1 (6 bases). The receptor's source is a man in his forties with active or convalescent COVID-19. Sequencing input: peripheral blood. Written as DNA, the CDR3 is TGTGCCAGCAGCTTACAGACAGGATCGGGAAACACCATATATTTT. Protein product: CASSLQTGSGNTIYF.